This T cell receptor beta chain was sequenced during a study of cytomegalovirus exposure and HLA in healthy donors. This clone was counted a few times. Primers included in the PCR were 60 Vbeta and 13 Jbeta primers. Some clones are missing from TCRdb's copy, which holds only in-frame ones; the method was immunoSEQ multiplex PCR. The sample includes about 240,000 clones, roughly 85% of them seen just once. Specimen: PBMCs. The receptor's source is a girl aged 2-9 years in good health and CMV-seronegative.

CDR3 bases: TGTGCCAGTAGTATTAGTCGGACAGCAAATCAGCCCCAGCATTTT. Protein product: CASSISRTANQPQHF. The chain employs TRBV19 and TRBJ1-5; possible D gene TRBD1, 6 bases. The CDR3 is 15 amino acids. Looked up from germline, CDR1 is LNHDA and CDR2 is SQIVND (reference sequence). The V and J ends lost 3 bases and 4 bases respectively, with 13 bases between them.